This T cell receptor (beta chain) was found in a study of blood T cells in healthy people across ages. The study, taken as a whole, reports: Per million T cells, TCR beta diversity dropped about linearly as age rose.

V lost 0 bases, J lost 10 bases, and 8 bases lay in between. The CDR3 covers 12 residues. CDR1 SGHDT and CDR2 YYEEEE come from the germline V gene. Comment on this clonotype: Its specificity is not known.

Alongside a J-beta primer mix, a sample-barcoded 5' primer served in a second PCR lasting roughly 6 to 11 cycles. From the 5' RACE reads, TCRdb called clonotypes with MiXCR, one entry per CDR3 protein. The sample shows around 1,900,000 distinct CDR3 sequences, about two fifths of them seen only once. Input material: blood. The genes are TRBV5-6 and TRBJ2-1; the D gene is possibly TRBD1 (5 bases). This clonotype originated in a human donor in good health. CDR3 protein: CASSLAGFEQFF. The CDR3 coding sequence is TGTGCCAGCAGCTTGGCAGGGTTCGAGCAGTTCTTC.